The source of this T cell receptor (beta chain) is a study of control samples from healthy donors and cancer patients. Germline V CDR1 and CDR2: MNHEY, SVGEGT. Between the trimmed V and J ends, which lost 2 bases and 8 bases, there was a span of 15 bases. CDR3 size: 14 residues. Libraries were prepared by immunoSEQ multiplex PCR; TCRdb keeps only in-frame clonotypes and omits some of them. The data show approximately 140,000 clones, roughly 94% seen once. The sequenced material came from blood. The chain has TRBV6-2 or TRBV6-3 and TRBJ1-2; D gene ambiguous. This receptor was taken from a man between 40 and 49 years old in good health. DNA for the CDR3: TGTGCCAGCAGTTACCAGCCGGGAGGAACAGGCTACACCTTC. It codes for CASSYQPGGTGYTF.